This T cell receptor beta chain was identified in a study of blood T cells in healthy people across ages. About the study: When template switching was applied, about one barcoded beta molecule was captured per two T cells.

Findings and limits, study-wide: The unknown donor CMV status may have confounded expanded clonotype changes. Age advanced and TCR beta diversity per million T cells fell, roughly linearly.

Together with a sample-barcoded 5' primer, a J-beta primer mix was included in a second PCR lasting about 6 to 11 cycles. TCRdb re-derived calls from the 5' RACE reads in MiXCR, one entry per CDR3 protein. This table has over a million distinct CDR3 sequences, almost 60% appearing once. CDR3 size: 13 residues. The junction had 3 bases not matched to a gene; V was cut back by 8 bases and J by 1 base. Germline assignment: CDR1 LGHDT and CDR2 YNNKEL (reference sequence). They isolated at least 7 million PBMCs from each sample. To note about this clonotype: Its antigen is currently unknown.

This sequence originates from a man between 18 and 35 years old in good health. This chain links TRBV3-1 with TRBJ2-5; 8 bases agree with TRBD1. The sample taken for sequencing was blood. This chain's CDR3 is CASWGTGQETQYF. The CDR3 coding sequence is TGTGCCAGCTGGGGGACAGGCCAAGAGACCCAGTACTTC.